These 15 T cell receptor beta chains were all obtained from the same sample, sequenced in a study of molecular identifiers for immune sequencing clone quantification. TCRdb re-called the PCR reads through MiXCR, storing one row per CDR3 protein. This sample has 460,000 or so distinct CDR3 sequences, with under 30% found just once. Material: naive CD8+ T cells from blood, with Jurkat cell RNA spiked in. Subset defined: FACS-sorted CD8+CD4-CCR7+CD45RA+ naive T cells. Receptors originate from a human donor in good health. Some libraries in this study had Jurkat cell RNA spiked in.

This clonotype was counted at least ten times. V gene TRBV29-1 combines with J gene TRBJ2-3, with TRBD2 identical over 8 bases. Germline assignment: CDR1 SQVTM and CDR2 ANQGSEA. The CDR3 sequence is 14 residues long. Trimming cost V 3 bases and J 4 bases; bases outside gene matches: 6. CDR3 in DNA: TGCAGCGTTGAGGGGACTAGTTTGTCAGATACGCAGTATTTT. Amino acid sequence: CSVEGTSLSDTQYF.

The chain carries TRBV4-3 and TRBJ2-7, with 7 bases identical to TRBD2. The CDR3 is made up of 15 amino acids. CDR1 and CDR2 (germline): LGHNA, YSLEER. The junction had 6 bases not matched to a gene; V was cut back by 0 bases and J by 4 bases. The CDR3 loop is CASSQDVSGYYEQYF. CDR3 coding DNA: TGCGCCAGCAGCCAAGATGTTAGCGGGTATTACGAGCAGTACTTC.

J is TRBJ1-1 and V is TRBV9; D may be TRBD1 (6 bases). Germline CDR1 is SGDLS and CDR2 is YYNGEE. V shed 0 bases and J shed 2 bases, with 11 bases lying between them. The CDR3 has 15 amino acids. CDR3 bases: TGTGCCAGCAGCGTAGTAGCTGGGGGCAACACTGAAGCTTTCTTT. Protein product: CASSVVAGGNTEAFF. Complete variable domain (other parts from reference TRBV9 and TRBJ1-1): DSGVTQTPKHLITATGQRVTLRCSPRSGDLSVYWYQQSLDQGLQFLIQYYNGEERAKGNILERFSAQQFPDLHSELNLSSLELGDSALYFCASSVVAGGNTEAFFGQGTRLTVV.

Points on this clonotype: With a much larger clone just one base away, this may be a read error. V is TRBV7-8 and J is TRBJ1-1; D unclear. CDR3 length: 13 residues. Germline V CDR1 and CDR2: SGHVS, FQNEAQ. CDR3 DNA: TGTGCCAGCAGCATTCGCGGGCTTACTGGAGCTTTCTTT. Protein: CASSIRGLTGAFF.

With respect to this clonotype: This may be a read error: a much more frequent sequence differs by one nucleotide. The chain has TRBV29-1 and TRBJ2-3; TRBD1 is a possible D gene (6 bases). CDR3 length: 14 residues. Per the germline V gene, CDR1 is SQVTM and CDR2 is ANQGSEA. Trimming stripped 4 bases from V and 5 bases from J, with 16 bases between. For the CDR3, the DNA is TGCAGCGTTGTGCCAACCGGACAGTTAGATACGCAGTATTTT. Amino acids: CSVVPTGQLDTQYF.

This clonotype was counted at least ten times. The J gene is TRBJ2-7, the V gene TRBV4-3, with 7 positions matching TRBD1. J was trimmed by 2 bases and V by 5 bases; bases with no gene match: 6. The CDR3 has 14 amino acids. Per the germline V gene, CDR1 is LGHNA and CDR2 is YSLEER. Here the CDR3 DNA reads TGCGCCAGCAGCGACCGGGACAGACCCTACGAGCAGTACTTC. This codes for CASSDRDRPYEQYF.

This chain's CDR3 is CSARESRGGEKLFF. DNA of the CDR3: TGCAGTGCTAGAGAGTCCAGGGGGGGCGAAAAACTGTTTTTT. J is TRBJ1-4 and V is TRBV20-1, with 7 bases matching TRBD1. J gave up 8 bases and V 0 bases, and 6 bases lay outside the gene matches. The germline gives CDR1 DFQATT, CDR2 SNEGSKA (reference sequence). This CDR3 has 14 residues.

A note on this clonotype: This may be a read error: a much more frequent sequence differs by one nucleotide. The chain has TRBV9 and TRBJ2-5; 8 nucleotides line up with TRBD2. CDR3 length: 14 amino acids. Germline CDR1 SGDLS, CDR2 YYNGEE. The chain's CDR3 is CASSVGAGDETLYF. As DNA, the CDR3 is TGTGCCAGCAGCGTAGGAGCGGGGGATGAGACCCTGTACTTC.

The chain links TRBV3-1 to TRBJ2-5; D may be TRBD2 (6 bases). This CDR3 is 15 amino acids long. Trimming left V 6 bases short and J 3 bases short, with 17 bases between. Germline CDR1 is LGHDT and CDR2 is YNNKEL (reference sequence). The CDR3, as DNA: TGTGCCAGCAGTTACATACTAGCTGGGGAAGAGACCCAGTACTTC. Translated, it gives CASSYILAGEETQYF.

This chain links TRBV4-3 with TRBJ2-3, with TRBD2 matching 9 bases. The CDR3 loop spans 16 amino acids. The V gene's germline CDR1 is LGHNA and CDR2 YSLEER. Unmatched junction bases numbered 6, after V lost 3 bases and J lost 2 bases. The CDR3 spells CASSQGTSLHTDTQYF. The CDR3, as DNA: TGCGCCAGCAGCCAGGGGACTAGCCTTCACACAGATACGCAGTATTTT.

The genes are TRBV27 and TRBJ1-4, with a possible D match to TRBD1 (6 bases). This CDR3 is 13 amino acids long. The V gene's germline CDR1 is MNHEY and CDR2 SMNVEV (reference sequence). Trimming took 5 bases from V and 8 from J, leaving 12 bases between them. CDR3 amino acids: CASSHRVEEKLFF. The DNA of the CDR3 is TGTGCCAGCAGTCACAGGGTGGAAGAAAAACTGTTTTTT.

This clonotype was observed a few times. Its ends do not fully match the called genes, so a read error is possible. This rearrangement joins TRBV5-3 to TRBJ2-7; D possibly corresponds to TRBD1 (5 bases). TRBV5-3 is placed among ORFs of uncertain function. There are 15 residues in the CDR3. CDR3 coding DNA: TGTGCCAGCAGCTTGGAAGGGGTTTCCCACTACGAGCAGTACTTC. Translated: CASSLEGVSHYEQYF.

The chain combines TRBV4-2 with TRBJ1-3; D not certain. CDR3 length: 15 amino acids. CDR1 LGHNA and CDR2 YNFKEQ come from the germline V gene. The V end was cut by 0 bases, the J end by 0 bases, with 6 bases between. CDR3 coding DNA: TGTGCCAGCAGCCAAGAAGCAATCTCTGGAAACACCATATATTTT. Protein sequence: CASSQEAISGNTIYF.

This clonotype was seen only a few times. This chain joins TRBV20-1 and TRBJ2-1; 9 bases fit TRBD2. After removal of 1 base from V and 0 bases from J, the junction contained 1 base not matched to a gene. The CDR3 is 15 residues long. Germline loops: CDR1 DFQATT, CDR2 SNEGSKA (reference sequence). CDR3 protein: CSARVRGGSYNEQFF. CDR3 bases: TGCAGTGCTAGAGTGCGGGGGGGCTCCTACAATGAGCAGTTCTTC.

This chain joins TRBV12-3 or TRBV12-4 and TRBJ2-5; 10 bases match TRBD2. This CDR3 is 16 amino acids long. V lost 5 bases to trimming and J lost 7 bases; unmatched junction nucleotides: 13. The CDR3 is CASSPLAGRFAGTQYF. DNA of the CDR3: TGTGCCAGCAGTCCACTAGCGGGGCGGTTCGCTGGGACCCAGTACTTC.